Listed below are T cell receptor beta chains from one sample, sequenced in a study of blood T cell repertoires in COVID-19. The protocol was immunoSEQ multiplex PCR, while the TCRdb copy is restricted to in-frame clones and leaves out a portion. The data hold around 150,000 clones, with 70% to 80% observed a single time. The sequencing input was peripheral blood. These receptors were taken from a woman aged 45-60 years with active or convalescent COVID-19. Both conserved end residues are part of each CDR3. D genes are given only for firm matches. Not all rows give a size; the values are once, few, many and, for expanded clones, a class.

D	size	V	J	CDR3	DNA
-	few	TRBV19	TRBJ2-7	CASSIGAGTYEQYF	TGTGCCAGTAGTATTGGGGCGGGGACCTACGAGCAGTACTTC
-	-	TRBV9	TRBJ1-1	CASSTTGLGNTEAFF	TGTGCCAGCAGCACAACAGGGTTAGGGAACACTGAAGCTTTCTTT
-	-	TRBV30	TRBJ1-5	CAWSVPGNNQPQHF	TGTGCCTGGAGTGTTCCGGGGAACAATCAGCCCCAGCATTTT
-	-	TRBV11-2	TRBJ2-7	CASSLEREVTLKQYF	TGTGCCAGCAGCTTAGAGAGGGAGGTGACCCTGAAGCAGTACTTC
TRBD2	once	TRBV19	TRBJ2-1	CASSTPRLASYNEQFF	TGTGCCAGTAGTACCCCCCGACTAGCGTCCTACAATGAGCAGTTCTTC
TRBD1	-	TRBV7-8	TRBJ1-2	CASSLAGTGTGYTF	TGTGCCAGCAGCTTAGCTGGGACAGGGACAGGCTACACCTTC
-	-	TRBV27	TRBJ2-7	CASSFTPSYEQYF	TGTGCCAGCAGTTTTACACCCTCCTACGAGCAGTACTTC
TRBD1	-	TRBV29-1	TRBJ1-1	CSVHDRGTEAFF	TGCAGCGTCCACGACAGGGGGACTGAAGCTTTCTTT
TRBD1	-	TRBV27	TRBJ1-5	CASSLSPRGQRNNQPQHF	TGTGCCAGCAGTTTATCTCCCCGGGGACAGAGGAACAATCAGCCCCAGCATTTT
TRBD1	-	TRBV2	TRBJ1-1	CASTERGTGGGTEAFF	TGTGCCAGCACTGAGAGGGGAACAGGGGGAGGCACTGAAGCTTTCTTT
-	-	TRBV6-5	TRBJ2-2	CASSPGRNTGELFF	TGTGCCAGCAGCCCCGGGAGGAACACCGGGGAGCTGTTTTTT
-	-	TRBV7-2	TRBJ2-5	CASSLDHGRVEETQYF	TGTGCCAGCAGCTTAGACCACGGCAGGGTCGAAGAGACCCAGTACTTC
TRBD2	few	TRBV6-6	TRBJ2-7	CASSYGTSGYEQYF	TGTGCCAGCAGTTACGGGACTAGCGGGTACGAGCAGTACTTC
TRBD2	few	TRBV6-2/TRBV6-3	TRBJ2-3	CASSYLAGAAPITDTQYF	TGTGCCAGCAGTTACCTAGCGGGAGCCGCCCCTATCACAGATACGCAGTATTTT
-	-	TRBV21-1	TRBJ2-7	CASSIEGLEGAYHSYEQYF	TGTGCCAGCAGCATCGAGGGATTAGAGGGGGCATATCACTCCTACGAGCAGTACTTC
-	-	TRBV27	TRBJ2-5	CASSPRGETQYF	TGTGCCAGCAGTCCCAGGGGTGAGACCCAGTACTTC
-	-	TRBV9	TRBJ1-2	CASSVDLGPGGYTF	TGTGCCAGCAGCGTAGATTTGGGGCCTGGGGGCTACACCTTC